The TCR beta chain described here comes from a study of cytomegalovirus exposure and HLA in healthy donors. Study observations and caveats: 164 TCR beta chains were listed as cytomegalovirus-associated.

Comment on this clone: Its specificity is unknown.

Use of 60 Vbeta and 13 Jbeta primers characterized the PCR. The assay was immunoSEQ multiplex PCR, and TCRdb's table has in-frame clones only and misses some. The profile shows fewer than 65,000 clones, approximately 77% of them singletons. CDR3 length equals 14 residues. Germline assignment: CDR1 MNHEY and CDR2 SVGAGI. V gave up 5 bases and J gave up 7 bases; unmatched junction bases: 5. Sequenced material: PBMCs. This rearrangement joins TRBV6-5 to TRBJ1-6, with 7 nucleotides matching TRBD1. This TCR derives from a woman aged 40 to 50 in good health and CMV-seropositive. The CDR3 coding sequence is TGTGCCAGCAGTCGACAGGGTCTGAATTCACCCCTCCACTTT. Its translation is CASSRQGLNSPLHF.